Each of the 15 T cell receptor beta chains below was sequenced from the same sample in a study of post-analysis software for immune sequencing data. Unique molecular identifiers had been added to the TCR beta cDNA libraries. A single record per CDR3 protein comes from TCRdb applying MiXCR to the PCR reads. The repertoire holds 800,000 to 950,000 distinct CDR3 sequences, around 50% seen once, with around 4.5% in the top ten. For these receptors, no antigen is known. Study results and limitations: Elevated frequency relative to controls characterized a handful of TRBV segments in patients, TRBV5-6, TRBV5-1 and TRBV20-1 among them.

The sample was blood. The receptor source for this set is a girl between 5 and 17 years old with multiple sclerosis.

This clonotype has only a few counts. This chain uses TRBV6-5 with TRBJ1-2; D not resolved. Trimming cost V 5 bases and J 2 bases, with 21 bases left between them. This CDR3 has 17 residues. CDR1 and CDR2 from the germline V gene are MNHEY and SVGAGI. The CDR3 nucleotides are TGTGCCAGCAGTACTGCCGAGCCCTGGTCAGCGAACTATGGCTACACCTTC. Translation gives CASSTAEPWSANYGYTF.

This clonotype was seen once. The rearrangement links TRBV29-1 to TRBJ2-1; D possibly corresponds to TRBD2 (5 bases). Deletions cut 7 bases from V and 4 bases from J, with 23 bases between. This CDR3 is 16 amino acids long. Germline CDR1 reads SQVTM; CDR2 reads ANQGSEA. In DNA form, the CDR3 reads TGCAGCGCCTTGGGCCGGAGCGGCACCGCATACAATGAGCAGTTCTTC. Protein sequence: CSALGRSGTAYNEQFF.

The CDR3 DNA sequence: TGTGCCAGCAGCCGGGGGGCAGTTCACTCCTACGAGCAGTACTTC. It translates to CASSRGAVHSYEQYF. V usage is TRBV7-9 and J usage is TRBJ2-7; the D gene is possibly TRBD2 (7 bases). V was pared by 5 bases and J by 0 bases, with 14 bases between. Looked up from germline, CDR1 is SEHNR and CDR2 is FQNEAQ (reference sequence). This CDR3 has 15 residues.

The CDR3 nucleotides read TGTGCCAGCTCACCACAATACGGCCCGGCCCCTGAAGCTTTCTTC. It codes for CASSPQYGPAPEAFF. The V gene is TRBV18, the J gene TRBJ2-1; D is unresolved. Trimming stripped 1 base from V and 16 bases from J, with 23 bases between. The CDR3 contains 15 residues. Germline assignment: CDR1 KGHSH and CDR2 LQKENI.

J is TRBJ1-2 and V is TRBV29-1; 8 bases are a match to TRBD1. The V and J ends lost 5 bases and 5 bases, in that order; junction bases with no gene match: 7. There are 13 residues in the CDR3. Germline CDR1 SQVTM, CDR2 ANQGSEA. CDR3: CSVLDRDLYGYTF. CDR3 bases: TGCAGCGTTCTGGACAGGGACTTATATGGCTACACCTTC.

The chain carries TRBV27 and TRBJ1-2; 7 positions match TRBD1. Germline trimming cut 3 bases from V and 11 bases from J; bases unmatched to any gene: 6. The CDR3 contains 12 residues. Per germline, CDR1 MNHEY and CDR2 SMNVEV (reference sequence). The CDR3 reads CASSFAGTEYTF. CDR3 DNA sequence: TGTGCCAGCAGTTTTGCAGGGACAGAGTACACCTTC.

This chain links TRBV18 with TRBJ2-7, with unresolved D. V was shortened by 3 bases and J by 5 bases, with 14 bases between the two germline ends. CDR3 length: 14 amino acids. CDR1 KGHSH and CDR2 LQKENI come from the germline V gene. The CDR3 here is CASSPLVGPNEQYF. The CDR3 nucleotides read TGTGCCAGCTCACCGCTGGTAGGACCCAACGAGCAGTACTTC. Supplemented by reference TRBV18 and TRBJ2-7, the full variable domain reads NAGVMQNPRHLVRRRGQEARLRCSPMKGHSHVYWYRQLPEEGLKFMVYLQKENIIDESGMPKERFSAEFPKEGPSILRIQQVVRGDSAAYFCASSPLVGPNEQYFGPGTRLTVT.

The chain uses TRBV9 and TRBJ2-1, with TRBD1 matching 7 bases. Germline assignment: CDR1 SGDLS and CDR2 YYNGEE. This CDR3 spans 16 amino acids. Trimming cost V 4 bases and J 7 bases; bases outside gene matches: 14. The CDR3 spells CASSLPGKGAKNEQFF. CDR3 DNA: TGTGCCAGCAGCCTCCCCGGGAAGGGGGCGAAGAATGAGCAGTTCTTC.

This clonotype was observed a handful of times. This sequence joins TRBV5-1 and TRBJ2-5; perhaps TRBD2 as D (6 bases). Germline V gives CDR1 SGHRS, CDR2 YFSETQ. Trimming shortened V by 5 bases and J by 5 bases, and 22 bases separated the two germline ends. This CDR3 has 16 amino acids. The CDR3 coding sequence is TGCGCCAGCAGTACTAGGCCCCAGGGACTGAAGGAGACCCAGTACTTC. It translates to CASSTRPQGLKETQYF.

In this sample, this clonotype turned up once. The CDR3 here is CSASWTGRPYNEQFF. CDR3 nucleotide sequence: TGCAGTGCTAGTTGGACAGGGCGGCCCTACAATGAGCAGTTCTTC. This chain links TRBV20-1 with TRBJ2-1; 8 bases map to TRBD1. Unmatched junction bases numbered 6, after V lost 3 bases and J lost 2 bases. The CDR3 is made up of 15 amino acids. Germline CDR1 reads DFQATT; CDR2 reads SNEGSKA (reference sequence).

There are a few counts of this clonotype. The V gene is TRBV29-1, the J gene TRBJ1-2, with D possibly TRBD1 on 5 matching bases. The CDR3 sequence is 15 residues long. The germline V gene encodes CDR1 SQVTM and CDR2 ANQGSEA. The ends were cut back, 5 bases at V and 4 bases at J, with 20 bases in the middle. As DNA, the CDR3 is TGCAGCGTTAGAGGGGTTCTAGGGTCCACCTATGGCTACACCTTC. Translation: CSVRGVLGSTYGYTF.

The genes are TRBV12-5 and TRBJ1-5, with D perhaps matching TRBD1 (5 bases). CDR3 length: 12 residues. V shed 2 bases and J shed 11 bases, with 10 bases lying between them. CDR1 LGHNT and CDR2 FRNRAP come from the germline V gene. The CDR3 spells CASGLPQGAQHF. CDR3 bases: TGTGCTAGTGGTTTGCCTCAGGGTGCCCAGCATTTT.

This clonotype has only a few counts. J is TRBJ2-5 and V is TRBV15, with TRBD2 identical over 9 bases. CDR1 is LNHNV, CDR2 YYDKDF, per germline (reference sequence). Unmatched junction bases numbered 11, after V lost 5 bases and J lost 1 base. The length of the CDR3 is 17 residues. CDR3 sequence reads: CATSSLGSGGRQETQYF. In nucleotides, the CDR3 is TGTGCCACCAGCTCCCTTGGTAGCGGGGGTCGCCAAGAGACCCAGTACTTC.

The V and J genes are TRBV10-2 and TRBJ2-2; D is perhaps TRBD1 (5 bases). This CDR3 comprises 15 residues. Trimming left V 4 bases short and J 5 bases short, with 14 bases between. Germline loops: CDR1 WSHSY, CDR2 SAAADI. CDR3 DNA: TGCGCCAGCAGTGTAAGGCAGGGAAGGACCGGGGAGCTGTTTTTT. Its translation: CASSVRQGRTGELFF.

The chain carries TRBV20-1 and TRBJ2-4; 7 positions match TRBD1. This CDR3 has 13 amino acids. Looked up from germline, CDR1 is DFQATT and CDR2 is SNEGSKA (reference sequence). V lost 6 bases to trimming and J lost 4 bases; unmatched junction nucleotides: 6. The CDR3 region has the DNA TGCAGTGCGTCGGGACAGCTTAAAAACATTCAGTACTTC. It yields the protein CSASGQLKNIQYF.